This is a list of T cell receptor beta chains from one sample in a study of cytomegalovirus exposure and HLA in healthy donors. Produced via immunoSEQ multiplex PCR; TCRdb's table is partial and in-frame only. This table lists more than 140,000 clones. The sample comprised PBMCs. These TCRs come from a woman under 30 in good health and CMV-seronegative. Both conserved end residues are part of each CDR3. The order of the fields is J gene, V gene, CDR3 length, D gene, CDR3 protein, CDR3 DNA. A D gene is named only where the DNA matches it firmly.

TRBJ2-3 | TRBV7-2 | 14 | TRBD1 | CASSPGQGGDTQYF | TGTGCCAGCAGCCCCGGACAGGGGGGAGATACGCAGTATTTT
TRBJ2-1 | TRBV7-9 | 18 | TRBD2 | CASRAWWEGRWSHNEQFF | TGTGCCAGCAGAGCCTGGTGGGAGGGCCGTTGGTCCCACAATGAGCAGTTCTTC
TRBJ2-4 | TRBV19 | 15 | TRBD2 | CASSIPASGRNIQYF | TGTGCCAGTAGTATTCCGGCTAGCGGGAGAAACATTCAGTACTTC
TRBJ2-2 | TRBV7-9 | 15 | TRBD2 | CASSQASGSPGELFF | TGTGCCAGCAGCCAGGCTAGCGGGAGTCCCGGGGAGCTGTTTTTT
TRBJ2-7 | TRBV19 | 16 | TRBD2 | CASSMRLAGDVDEQYF | TGTGCCAGTAGTATGAGGCTAGCGGGAGACGTGGACGAGCAGTACTTC
TRBJ1-5 | TRBV9 | 16 | NA | CASSGGPGGSNQPQHF | TGTGCCAGCAGCGGAGGACCGGGGGGTTCCAATCAGCCCCAGCATTTT
TRBJ2-5 | TRBV5-4 | 15 | TRBD2 | CASSLLAGGQETQYF | TGTGCCAGCAGCTTACTAGCGGGAGGTCAAGAGACCCAGTACTTC
TRBJ1-1 | TRBV10-3 | 13 | NA | CAISGTGGTEAFF | TGTGCCATCAGCGGAACGGGGGGAACTGAAGCTTTCTTT
TRBJ2-1 | TRBV9 | 18 | TRBD2 | CASSGADGLAGSYNEQFF | TGTGCCAGCAGCGGCGCCGACGGACTAGCGGGCTCCTACAATGAGCAGTTCTTC
TRBJ1-2 | TRBV11-2 | 14 | TRBD1 | CASSWTGTTYGYTF | TGTGCCAGCAGCTGGACAGGGACTACCTATGGCTACACCTTC
TRBJ1-2 | TRBV29-1 | 13 | NA | CSVELTANYGYTF | TGCAGCGTTGAATTGACAGCTAACTATGGCTACACCTTC
TRBJ1-5 | TRBV19 | 12 | NA | CASSPLDQPQHF | TGTGCCAGTAGTCCCCTCGATCAGCCCCAGCATTTT
TRBJ1-5 | TRBV30 | 14 | TRBD1 | CALQGANSNQPQHF | TGTGCCTTACAGGGGGCGAACAGCAATCAGCCCCAGCATTTT
TRBJ2-5 | TRBV4-1 | 16 | TRBD1 | CASSQPPGQGQETQYF | TGCGCCAGCAGCCAGCCACCGGGACAGGGGCAAGAGACCCAGTACTTC
TRBJ1-2 | TRBV2 | 14 | TRBD1 | CASSVAGGAYGYTF | TGTGCCAGCAGTGTAGCAGGGGGCGCCTATGGCTACACCTTC
TRBJ2-2 | TRBV12-5 | 14 | NA | CASSGQMNTGELFF | TGTGCTAGTTCAGGACAGATGAACACCGGGGAGCTGTTTTTT
TRBJ2-1 | TRBV29-1 | 12 | NA | CSVERSGNEQFF | TGCAGCGTTGAAAGAAGCGGAAATGAGCAGTTCTTC
TRBJ2-3 | TRBV15 | 15 | NA | CATSSGNQGTDTQYF | TGTGCCACCAGCAGCGGAAACCAGGGGACAGATACGCAGTATTTT
TRBJ2-2 | TRBV10-3 | 12 | NA | CAISHETGELFF | TGTGCCATCAGCCACGAGACCGGGGAGCTGTTTTTT
TRBJ2-1 | TRBV29-1 | 14 | TRBD2 | CSASGLAGPNEQFF | TGCAGCGCCTCAGGACTAGCGGGACCCAATGAGCAGTTCTTC
TRBJ2-3 | TRBV19 | 14 | NA | CASRRDSSTDTQYF | TGTGCCAGTAGGCGGGACAGTAGCACAGATACGCAGTATTTT
TRBJ1-1 | TRBV10-1 | 16 | NA | CASSESRALMNTEAFF | TGCGCCAGCAGTGAGTCCAGGGCGTTGATGAACACTGAAGCTTTCTTT
TRBJ2-7 | TRBV18 | 14 | NA | CASSHYPLKPPGVF | TGTGCCAGCTCACATTACCCTCTCAAGCCTCCCGGGGTCTTC
TRBJ2-3 | TRBV7-2 | 16 | TRBD2 | CASSGRTSGKGDTQYF | TGTGCCAGCAGCGGCCGAACTAGCGGGAAGGGAGATACGCAGTATTTT
TRBJ1-5 | TRBV30 | 15 | NA | CAWSNSGTHNQPQHF | TGTGCCTGGAGCAATTCCGGGACTCACAATCAGCCCCAGCATTTT
TRBJ2-7 | TRBV5-8 | 15 | TRBD1 | CASSLEGTGFYEQYF | TGTGCCAGCAGCCTGGAGGGGACAGGATTCTACGAGCAGTACTTC
TRBJ1-3 | TRBV2 | 13 | NA | CASGRSSGNTIYF | TGTGCCAGCGGGAGGTCCTCTGGAAACACCATATATTTT
TRBJ2-1 | TRBV5-1 | 15 | TRBD2 | CASSLELAGHPEQFF | TGCGCCAGCAGCTTGGAACTAGCGGGCCATCCTGAGCAGTTCTTC
TRBJ2-1 | TRBV7-3 | 14 | TRBD2 | CASSEGGPHNEQFF | TGTGCCAGCTCCGAGGGAGGGCCCCACAATGAGCAGTTCTTC
TRBJ1-3 | TRBV7-3 | 23 | TRBD1 | CASSLRGTAFFPLEFGLGNTIYF | TGTGCCAGCAGCTTAAGAGGGACAGCTTTTTTCCCCTTAGAGTTCGGCCTTGGTAACACCATATATTTT
TRBJ1-1 | TRBV7-2 | 13 | NA | CASSLQGQTEAFF | TGTGCCAGCAGCTTACAAGGACAGACTGAAGCTTTCTTT
TRBJ2-7 | TRBV19 | 15 | TRBD1 | CASSPDRVRSYEQYF | TGTGCCAGTAGTCCCGACAGGGTACGATCCTACGAGCAGTACTTC
TRBJ1-4 | TRBV27 | 13 | NA | CASSPDRGEKLFF | TGTGCCAGCAGTCCGGACCGGGGAGAAAAACTGTTTTTT
TRBJ1-2 | TRBV7-9 | 14 | NA | CASSLNGGAGGYTF | TGTGCCAGCAGCTTAAATGGCGGAGCCGGGGGCTACACCTTC
TRBJ2-3 | TRBV28 | 19 | TRBD2 | CASSFGWTSGRAETDTQYF | TGTGCCAGCAGTTTTGGATGGACTAGCGGGAGAGCAGAAACAGATACGCAGTATTTT
TRBJ1-2 | TRBV6-6 | 15 | NA | CASSPSRGGSYGYTF | TGTGCCAGCAGTCCCTCCCGCGGGGGGAGCTATGGCTACACCTTC
TRBJ2-7 | TRBV10-3 | 16 | NA | CAISELGLLSSYEQYF | TGTGCCATCAGTGAACTCGGACTTCTGAGCTCCTACGAGCAGTACTTC
TRBJ1-2 | TRBV11-3 | 16 | NA | CASSLGLLGADYGYTF | TGTGCCAGCAGCTTAGGTCTCCTGGGGGCAGATTATGGCTACACCTTC
TRBJ2-3 | TRBV11-2 | 16 | TRBD2 | CASSIGASGRVDTQYF | TGTGCCAGCAGTATTGGGGCTAGCGGGAGGGTGGATACGCAGTATTTT
TRBJ2-5 | TRBV28 | 15 | NA | CASSSPNQVQETQYF | TGTGCCAGCAGTTCCCCCAACCAGGTCCAAGAGACCCAGTACTTC